One T cell receptor beta chain is described in this entry. Its antigen remains unknown. Disease duration was under 3 months in the ophthalmopathy patients, who also had a Clinical Activity Score of at least 3 and a NOSPECS grade of at least 4. The diagnostic basis comprised clinical symptoms, serum thyroxine and TRAb, thyroid ultrasound and orbital computed tomography. This sample stems from a study of T cells in Graves' hyperthyroidism and ophthalmopathy. The study, taken as a whole, reports: Ophthalmopathy was identified by the model a median about 6.8 months ahead of onset.

Regions amplified from RNA transcripts were the TCR beta CDR3 regions. The HTBI primer set was used in a first-round RT-PCR of the TCR CDR3. In TCRdb, the multiplex PCR reads were re-called with MiXCR into one record per CDR3 protein. The table includes fewer than 750,000 distinct CDR3 sequences, 14% to 15% detected once. The V gene's germline CDR1 is SEHNR and CDR2 FQNEAQ (reference sequence). V lost 1 base, J lost 0 bases, and 6 bases lay in between. The length of the CDR3 is 14 residues. The source is a woman in her thirties or forties with Graves' ophthalmopathy. This sequence joins TRBV7-9 and TRBJ1-1; D call uncertain. Material for sequencing was blood. In DNA, the CDR3 is TGTGCCAGCAGCTTAGGCGAGGTGAACACTGAAGCTTTCTTT. Translation: CASSLGEVNTEAFF.